These 20 T cell receptor beta chains originate from one sample sequenced in a study of T cells in Graves' hyperthyroidism and ophthalmopathy. TCR beta CDR3 regions were amplified from RNA. An initial round of RT-PCR targeting the TCR CDR3 relied on the HTBI primer set. Using its own MiXCR run on the multiplex PCR reads, TCRdb lists one record per CDR3 protein. The table lists under 650,000 distinct CDR3 sequences, roughly 16% of them singletons. Sequenced input: blood. The receptor source for this set is a woman aged 25 to 39 with Graves' hyperthyroidism.

This clonotype was observed a single time. This chain connects TRBV19 to TRBJ2-7; the match to TRBD1 covers 8 bases. CDR3 length equals 14 residues. Germline values: CDR1 LNHDA, CDR2 SQIVND (reference sequence). V trimming: 11 bases; J trimming: 3 bases; junction bases outside the gene matches: 12. CDR3 loop: CAARDRPRNYEQYF. DNA for the CDR3: TGTGCCGCCCGGGACAGGCCTCGTAACTACGAGCAGTACTTC.

This clonotype has ten or more counts. Here the CDR3 DNA reads TGTGCCAGCAGCTTGAGCCTCACCGGGGAGCTGTTTTTT. As protein: CASSLSLTGELFF. V and J are TRBV11-2 and TRBJ2-2; unclear D gene. The CDR3 runs to 13 residues. Trimming cost V 3 bases and J 4 bases, with 6 bases left between them. Germline values: CDR1 SGHAT, CDR2 FQNNGV.

This clonotype appeared a few times. V is TRBV7-3 and J is TRBJ2-2; weak D call: TRBD2 (6 bases). V was cut by 4 bases and J by 5 bases, with 17 bases left in between. This CDR3 has 16 amino acids. Germline V lookup: CDR1 SGHTA, CDR2 FQGTGA. CDR3 amino acids: CASSSLDGRWTGELFF. Written as DNA, the CDR3 is TGTGCCAGCAGCTCCTTAGATGGGAGGTGGACCGGGGAGCTGTTTTTT.

In this sample, this clonotype turned up many times. The chain carries TRBV6-1 and TRBJ2-2; 10 bases are shared with TRBD1. Germline V lookup: CDR1 MNHNS, CDR2 SASEGT. The CDR3 loop spans 18 amino acids. The junction had 10 bases not matched to a gene; V was cut back by 5 bases and J by 1 base. DNA of the CDR3: TGTGCCAGCAGTTCACCCCTCCGGGACAGGGGGAACACCGGGGAGCTGTTTTTT. It is translated as CASSSPLRDRGNTGELFF.

This chain uses TRBV19 with TRBJ1-2; a possible D gene is TRBD1 (5 bases). The germline V gene has CDR1 LNHDA and CDR2 SQIVND (reference sequence). V dropped 7 bases and J dropped 7 bases, with 16 bases sitting between them. The CDR3 contains 13 residues. CDR3 DNA: TGTGCCAGTACTCTGACAGTGTTTGGTGGCTACACCTTC. This translates into CASTLTVFGGYTF.

This clonotype was counted at least ten times. The chain employs TRBV12-3 or TRBV12-4 and TRBJ1-2; 10 positions agree with TRBD1. With V trimmed by 4 bases and J by 4 bases, 12 bases remained unmatched. The CDR3 length is 17 residues. CDR3 sequence: CASSSRQGAGFGYGYTF. For the CDR3, the DNA is TGTGCCAGCAGTTCCCGACAGGGGGCGGGTTTTGGCTATGGCTACACCTTC.

On this clonotype itself: An end of the junction does not agree with germline; a read error may underlie this. The chain employs TRBV6-1 and TRBJ2-1; no firm D call. This CDR3 is built from 14 residues. Germline V gives CDR1 MNHNS, CDR2 SASEGT. DNA of the CDR3: TGTGCCAGCACCGGCGGCTACTCCTACTATGAGCAGTTCTTC. Protein: CASTGGYSYYEQFF.

This clonotype was seen many times. The rearrangement joins TRBV3-1 to TRBJ1-6; D remains unclear. This CDR3 comprises 12 residues. Per the germline V gene, CDR1 is LGHDT and CDR2 is YNNKEL (reference sequence). Trimming removed 1 base at V and 10 bases at J, with 5 bases between. This CDR3 reads CASSQGASPLHF. The CDR3 DNA reads as TGTGCCAGCAGCCAAGGCGCGTCACCCCTCCACTTT.

This chain uses TRBV2 with TRBJ2-7, with TRBD2 matching over 9 bases. The J segment lost 3 bases and the V segment lost 4 bases, leaving 7 bases of the junction unmatched. In germline, CDR1 is SNHLY, CDR2 FYNNEI. The CDR3 is 15 amino acids. The CDR3 region has the DNA TGTGCCAGCAGTGTTGGGTCTAGCGGGGTCTACGAGCAGTACTTC. It specifies CASSVGSSGVYEQYF.

This clonotype occurred a few times. The chain is built from TRBV20-1 and TRBJ2-1, with 11 bases identical to TRBD2. The CDR3 consists of 15 residues. Trimming cost V 5 bases and J 3 bases; bases outside gene matches: 6. CDR1 is DFQATT, CDR2 SNEGSKA, per germline (reference sequence). This CDR3 reads CSAVTTSGIYNEQFF. In DNA, the CDR3 is TGCAGTGCTGTGACGACTAGCGGGATCTACAATGAGCAGTTCTTC.

This clonotype has a count of ten or more. The V call is TRBV7-2, the J call TRBJ1-2; D uncertain. Germline V gene lookup returns CDR1 SGHTA and CDR2 FQGNSA. Trimming cost V 1 base and J 6 bases, with 9 bases left between them. This CDR3 comprises 13 residues. In DNA form, the CDR3 reads TGTGCCAGCAGCTTAGGTCTTCGGGATGGCTACACCTTC. Its translation: CASSLGLRDGYTF. The full variable domain, its missing parts supplied by reference TRBV7-2 and TRBJ1-2, is GAGVSQSPSNKVTEKGKDVELRCDPISGHTALYWYRQSLGQGLEFLIYFQGNSAPDKSGLPSDRFSAERTGGSVSTLTIQRTQQEDSAVYLCASSLGLRDGYTFGSGTRLTVV.

This clonotype was seen ten or more times. The rearrangement links TRBV6-1 to TRBJ1-2, with unresolved D. Per germline, CDR1 MNHNS and CDR2 SASEGT. Trimming stripped 6 bases from V and 9 bases from J, with 17 bases between. The CDR3 runs 13 residues. The CDR3 DNA reads as TGTGCCAGCAGGGCCTCGATCGGAAGGAGCTACACCTTC. Translation: CASRASIGRSYTF.

The table lists this clonotype with a few counts. The chain has TRBV20-1 and TRBJ2-1; TRBD2 agrees at 12 bases. This CDR3 region has 13 residues. The V and J ends lost 5 bases and 9 bases, in that order; junction bases with no gene match: 5. Germline-derived CDR1 and CDR2 are DFQATT and SNEGSKA (reference sequence). CDR3 in DNA: TGCAGTGCTCGGCTAGCGGGAGGGCTTGAGCAGTTCTTC. Translation gives CSARLAGGLEQFF.

The gene calls are TRBV29-1 and TRBJ1-2, with no clear D. The CDR3 extends over 11 amino acids. V lost 5 bases and J lost 5, with 9 bases in between. CDR1 is SQVTM, CDR2 ANQGSEA, per germline. The CDR3 coding sequence is TGCAGCGTTTCAGTTGTTTATGGCTACACCTTC. Its translation is CSVSVVYGYTF.

The rearrangement uses TRBV4-1 and TRBJ1-1; D remains unclear. The V gene's germline CDR1 is MGHRA and CDR2 YSYEKL. V gave up 1 base and J gave up 0 bases, with 6 bases separating them. CDR3 size: 14 residues. The CDR3 DNA is TGCGCCAGCAGCCAAGCTCTTATGAACACTGAAGCTTTCTTT. Translating it yields CASSQALMNTEAFF.

Remarks on this clonotype: This may arise from a read error, as a much more abundant clone is one base away. V and J are TRBV12-3 or TRBV12-4 and TRBJ2-1; tentatively, D is TRBD2 (6 bases). The CDR3 is 16 residues long. V lost 3 bases to trimming and J lost 2 bases, with 14 bases between them. The CDR3 DNA sequence: TGTGCCAGCAGTTTTAATAGCGGTACCCCCTACAATGAGCAGTTCTTC. It translates to CASSFNSGTPYNEQFF.

The rearrangement links TRBV6-1 to TRBJ2-5, with D possibly TRBD1 on 5 matching bases. Germline V gene lookup returns CDR1 MNHNS and CDR2 SASEGT. This CDR3 region has 15 residues. Trimming cost V 6 bases and J 2 bases, with 16 bases left between them. The CDR3 DNA is TGTGCCAGCAGCCCCAACCTCAGGGCGCAAGAGACCCAGTACTTC. As protein: CASSPNLRAQETQYF.

CDR3 region: CASSRPGPLYGYTF. As DNA, the CDR3 is TGTGCCAGCTCACGCCCAGGACCTCTCTATGGCTACACCTTC. This chain links TRBV18 with TRBJ1-2; D ambiguous. Looked up from germline, CDR1 is KGHSH and CDR2 is LQKENI. The CDR3 is made up of 14 amino acids. V dropped 4 bases and J dropped 4 bases, with 13 bases sitting between them.

This clonotype was counted between two and nine times. The CDR3 sequence: CSARGGAEAFF. The DNA for the CDR3 is TGCAGCGCCCGGGGGGGCGCTGAAGCTTTCTTT. This chain joins TRBV20-1 and TRBJ1-1; D perhaps matches TRBD1 (6 bases). The CDR3 covers 11 residues. CDR1 and CDR2 (germline): DFQATT, SNEGSKA (reference sequence).

This chain joins TRBV19 and TRBJ1-1; D remains ambiguous. CDR3 length: 15 amino acids. Trimming shortened V by 7 bases and J by 1 base, and 16 bases separated the two germline ends. The germline V gene encodes CDR1 LNHDA and CDR2 SQIVND (reference sequence). The CDR3 loop is CASNYRRSGNTEAFF. DNA of the CDR3: TGTGCCAGTAACTATAGGAGATCCGGGAACACTGAAGCTTTCTTT.